Following are 4 T cell receptor beta chains from one sample sequenced in a study of blood T cell repertoires in COVID-19. Produced via immunoSEQ multiplex PCR; TCRdb's table is partial and in-frame only. The sample carries 250,000 to 300,000 clones, approximately 90% recorded once. Sequenced input: peripheral blood. The source is a woman aged 25-40 years with COVID-19, enrolled during active disease.

The V call is TRBV5-1, the J call TRBJ1-6, with TRBD1 as a possible D gene (5 bases). Trimming stripped 6 bases from V and 5 bases from J, with 15 bases between. CDR3 length equals 15 residues. Germline V gene sequence: CDR1 SGHRS, CDR2 YFSETQ. CDR3 loop: CASILSRANNSPLHF. The CDR3 DNA reads as TGCGCCAGCATCCTGTCCAGGGCCAATAATTCACCCCTCCACTTT.

The V gene is TRBV15, the J gene TRBJ1-1; 10 bases match TRBD1. The CDR3 loop spans 17 amino acids. V lost 0 bases and J lost 7; bases outside the gene matches: 11. Germline V gives CDR1 LNHNV, CDR2 YYDKDF (reference sequence). CDR3 DNA sequence: TGTGCCACCAGCAGAGATCTCTACCGGGACAGGGGCGTTGAAGCTTTCTTT. Its protein is CATSRDLYRDRGVEAFF.

The chain links TRBV30 to TRBJ1-2; D remains unclear. Trimming took 4 bases from V and 9 from J, leaving 12 bases between them. The CDR3 has 11 residues. Germline V gene sequence: CDR1 GTSNPN, CDR2 SVGIG (reference sequence). The CDR3 coding sequence is TGTGCCTGGAATGAGGGAATAAGCTACACCTTC. It translates to CAWNEGISYTF.

The genes are TRBV11-2 and TRBJ2-7; 10 bases map to TRBD2. This CDR3 comprises 14 residues. Germline assignment: CDR1 SGHAT and CDR2 FQNNGV. The J segment lost 7 bases and the V segment lost 0 bases, leaving 3 bases of the junction unmatched. As DNA, the CDR3 is TGTGCCAGCAGCTTAGATGGGGGACTAGCGGAGCAGTACTTC. The encoded protein is CASSLDGGLAEQYF.